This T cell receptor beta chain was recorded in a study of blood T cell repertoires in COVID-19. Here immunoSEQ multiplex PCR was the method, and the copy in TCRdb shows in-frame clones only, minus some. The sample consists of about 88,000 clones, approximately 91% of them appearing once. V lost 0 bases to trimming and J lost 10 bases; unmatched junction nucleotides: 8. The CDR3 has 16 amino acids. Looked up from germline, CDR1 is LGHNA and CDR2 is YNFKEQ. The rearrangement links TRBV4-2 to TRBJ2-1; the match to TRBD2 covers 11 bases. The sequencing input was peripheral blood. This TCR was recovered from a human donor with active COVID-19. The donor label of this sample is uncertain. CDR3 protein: CASSQDRGSGGAEQFF. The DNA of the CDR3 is TGTGCCAGCAGCCAAGATCGCGGTAGCGGGGGGGCAGAGCAGTTCTTC.